This T cell receptor beta chain emerged from a study of T cell changes during pregnancy in multiple sclerosis. The data were produced by immunoSEQ multiplex PCR, yet TCRdb's version contains in-frame clones alone and is incomplete. The sample lists about 100,000 clones; roughly 90% were seen once. V lost 1 base to trimming and J lost 3 bases, with 10 bases between them. Germline V gene data show CDR1 as SGHDT and CDR2 as YYEEEE. This CDR3 region has 14 residues. The chain couples TRBV5-6 to TRBJ1-2; tentative D call: TRBD1 (5 bases). The receptor comes from a female donor with multiple sclerosis, enrolled in a pregnancy study. Sequenced here: peripheral blood, sampled after pregnancy. This chain's CDR3 is CASSLRGLDYGYTF. The CDR3, as DNA: TGTGCCAGCAGCTTGAGGGGATTGGACTATGGCTACACCTTC.